These T cell receptor beta chains were read from a single sample in a study of vaccination effects on CD4 cells after COVID-19. Method: immunoSEQ multiplex PCR; TCRdb's copy keeps in-frame clones and lacks some. The table has tens of thousands of clones, around 74% seen once. Their cognate antigens are unknown. The material sequenced was CD4+ T cells from PBMCs cultured with HCoV-229E spike peptides, taken before COVID-19 vaccination. These receptors all come from a human donor who received a COVID-19 vaccine. Each CDR3 is given with its conserved first and last residue. Fields, in order: J gene, D gene, clone size, V gene, CDR3 protein, CDR3 DNA. A D gene is named only where the DNA matches it firmly. Clone size is shown for a subset of rows, as once, few, many or a class of expanded clone.

j_gene: TRBJ1-2
d_gene: -
abundance: -
v_gene: TRBV7-2
CDR3aa: CASSFSNYGSSRVDGYTF
CDR3nt: TGTGCCAGCAGCTTTTCTAATTACGGGTCGTCGCGGGTTGACGGCTACACCTTC

j_gene: TRBJ1-3
d_gene: TRBD1
abundance: -
v_gene: TRBV5-6
CDR3aa: CASSLGRGNTIYF
CDR3nt: TGTGCCAGCAGCTTGGGCAGGGGGAACACCATATATTTT

j_gene: TRBJ2-3
d_gene: TRBD1
abundance: -
v_gene: TRBV5-1
CDR3aa: CASSWGQGSDTQYF
CDR3nt: TGCGCCAGCAGCTGGGGACAGGGTTCAGATACGCAGTATTTT

j_gene: TRBJ2-3
d_gene: TRBD2
abundance: -
v_gene: TRBV29-1
CDR3aa: CSVTGSGGNTDTQYF
CDR3nt: TGCAGCGTAACCGGCAGCGGGGGGAACACAGATACGCAGTATTTT

j_gene: TRBJ2-3
d_gene: TRBD2
abundance: few
v_gene: TRBV9
CDR3aa: CASSPGLAGGTDTQYF
CDR3nt: TGTGCCAGCAGCCCTGGACTAGCGGGGGGCACAGATACGCAGTATTTT

j_gene: TRBJ2-1
d_gene: -
abundance: -
v_gene: TRBV10-1
CDR3aa: CASSSGGSTNEQFF
CDR3nt: TGCGCCAGCAGCTCGGGGGGCAGTACCAATGAGCAGTTCTTC

j_gene: TRBJ1-5
d_gene: -
abundance: -
v_gene: TRBV15
CDR3aa: CATSARGQPQHF
CDR3nt: TGTGCCACCAGCGCTAGGGGTCAGCCCCAGCATTTT

j_gene: TRBJ1-1
d_gene: -
abundance: once
v_gene: TRBV18
CDR3aa: CASSPLGGPAFF
CDR3nt: TGTGCCAGCTCACCTCTTGGAGGTCCCGCTTTCTTT

j_gene: TRBJ1-4
d_gene: -
abundance: once
v_gene: TRBV20-1
CDR3aa: CSARESEKLFF
CDR3nt: TGCAGTGCTAGAGAGTCAGAAAAACTGTTTTTT

j_gene: TRBJ2-5
d_gene: TRBD2
abundance: -
v_gene: TRBV19
CDR3aa: CASSEREAPRETQYF
CDR3nt: TGTGCCAGTAGCGAGCGGGAGGCCCCCCGGGAGACCCAGTACTTC

j_gene: TRBJ2-3
d_gene: -
abundance: once
v_gene: TRBV7-2
CDR3aa: CASSLVGGPSDTQYF
CDR3nt: TGTGCCAGCAGCTTAGTGGGGGGGCCATCAGATACGCAGTATTTT

j_gene: TRBJ1-2
d_gene: -
abundance: -
v_gene: TRBV7-2
CDR3aa: CASSLVNQQGVYGYTF
CDR3nt: TGTGCCAGCAGCTTAGTAAATCAACAGGGCGTCTATGGCTACACCTTC

j_gene: TRBJ2-5
d_gene: TRBD2
abundance: once
v_gene: TRBV9
CDR3aa: CASSSRTSGGAGETQYF
CDR3nt: TGTGCCAGCAGCTCCCGGACTAGCGGGGGGGCAGGAGAGACCCAGTACTTC

j_gene: TRBJ1-4
d_gene: -
abundance: -
v_gene: TRBV18
CDR3aa: CASSPELINEKLFF
CDR3nt: TGTGCCAGCTCACCGGAACTGATTAATGAAAAACTGTTTTTT

j_gene: TRBJ1-5
d_gene: -
abundance: -
v_gene: TRBV6-5
CDR3aa: CASRSRGPNQPQHF
CDR3nt: TGTGCCAGCAGGTCCCGGGGCCCCAATCAGCCCCAGCATTTT

j_gene: TRBJ1-2
d_gene: -
abundance: -
v_gene: TRBV7-2
CDR3aa: CASSLDPGRPLDGYTF
CDR3nt: TGTGCCAGCAGCTTAGACCCAGGGAGGCCGTTGGATGGCTACACCTTC

j_gene: TRBJ1-2
d_gene: -
abundance: -
v_gene: TRBV6-5
CDR3aa: CASSYSIGVYGYTF
CDR3nt: TGTGCCAGCAGTTACTCGATTGGCGTCTATGGCTACACCTTC

j_gene: TRBJ1-4
d_gene: -
abundance: -
v_gene: TRBV6-6
CDR3aa: CASSRRGQWNEKLFF
CDR3nt: TGTGCCAGCTCTAGGCGGGGGCAATGGAATGAAAAACTGTTTTTT

j_gene: TRBJ1-6
d_gene: -
abundance: -
v_gene: TRBV6-6
CDR3aa: CASSYSGGTGDSPLHF
CDR3nt: TGTGCCAGCAGTTACTCCGGTGGGACCGGGGATTCACCCCTCCACTTT

j_gene: TRBJ2-3
d_gene: TRBD2
abundance: -
v_gene: TRBV28
CDR3aa: CASSRSTSGELNTQYF
CDR3nt: TGTGCCAGCAGTCGCTCGACTAGCGGGGAGCTTAATACGCAGTATTTT

j_gene: TRBJ2-5
d_gene: -
abundance: -
v_gene: TRBV12-5
CDR3aa: CASGLAVGGQETQYF
CDR3nt: TGTGCTAGTGGTTTGGCAGTGGGAGGCCAAGAGACCCAGTACTTC

j_gene: TRBJ1-1
d_gene: TRBD1
abundance: -
v_gene: TRBV5-1
CDR3aa: CASSLAATGVTEAFF
CDR3nt: TGCGCCAGCAGCTTGGCCGCGACAGGGGTCACTGAAGCTTTCTTT

j_gene: TRBJ1-3
d_gene: -
abundance: -
v_gene: TRBV2
CDR3aa: CASRAEHYGNTIYF
CDR3nt: TGTGCCAGCAGAGCCGAGCACTATGGAAACACCATATATTTT

j_gene: TRBJ1-2
d_gene: -
abundance: -
v_gene: TRBV7-2
CDR3aa: CASSFRGGQLTNYGYTF
CDR3nt: TGTGCCAGCAGCTTTAGGGGCGGACAGCTAACCAACTATGGCTACACCTTC

j_gene: TRBJ1-2
d_gene: -
abundance: few
v_gene: TRBV5-1
CDR3aa: CASKNQGAAGYGYTF
CDR3nt: TGCGCCAGCAAAAACCAGGGTGCGGCTGGCTATGGCTACACCTTC

j_gene: TRBJ1-5
d_gene: -
abundance: -
v_gene: TRBV7-9
CDR3aa: CASSSFLGREQPQHF
CDR3nt: TGTGCCAGCAGCTCGTTTTTGGGGCGGGAACAGCCCCAGCATTTT

j_gene: TRBJ2-2
d_gene: -
abundance: few
v_gene: TRBV10-1
CDR3aa: CASSERARAANTGELFF
CDR3nt: TGCGCCAGCAGCGAGAGAGCCAGGGCAGCAAACACCGGGGAGCTGTTTTTT

j_gene: TRBJ1-3
d_gene: -
abundance: -
v_gene: TRBV6-6
CDR3aa: CASSYSGSSGNTIYF
CDR3nt: TGTGCCAGCAGTTACTCGGGGAGCTCTGGAAACACCATATATTTT

j_gene: TRBJ1-2
d_gene: -
abundance: once
v_gene: TRBV2
CDR3aa: CASRVGVPEGYTF
CDR3nt: TGTGCCAGCAGGGTCGGGGTCCCAGAAGGCTACACCTTC

j_gene: TRBJ1-2
d_gene: TRBD1
abundance: few
v_gene: TRBV2
CDR3aa: CAIWDRDGYTF
CDR3nt: TGTGCCATCTGGGACAGGGATGGCTACACCTTC

j_gene: TRBJ1-4
d_gene: -
abundance: -
v_gene: TRBV18
CDR3aa: CASFKDRPNEKLFF
CDR3nt: TGTGCCAGCTTCAAGGACAGACCTAATGAAAAACTGTTTTTT

j_gene: TRBJ1-1
d_gene: TRBD1
abundance: few
v_gene: TRBV18
CDR3aa: CASSPRDSEAFF
CDR3nt: TGTGCCAGCTCACCTCGGGACAGTGAAGCTTTCTTT

j_gene: TRBJ1-2
d_gene: TRBD1
abundance: -
v_gene: TRBV5-1
CDR3aa: CASTGTGSFGYTF
CDR3nt: TGCGCCAGCACCGGGACAGGGAGTTTTGGCTACACCTTC

j_gene: TRBJ2-3
d_gene: -
abundance: -
v_gene: TRBV5-4
CDR3aa: CASSLSAREDTQYF
CDR3nt: TGTGCCAGCAGCTTGTCCGCCAGGGAAGATACGCAGTATTTT

j_gene: TRBJ2-3
d_gene: -
abundance: -
v_gene: TRBV5-6
CDR3aa: CASSSRFTDTQYF
CDR3nt: TGTGCCAGCAGCTCTCGATTCACAGATACGCAGTATTTT

j_gene: TRBJ1-3
d_gene: -
abundance: -
v_gene: TRBV29-1
CDR3aa: CSVAGAGTGNTIYF
CDR3nt: TGCAGCGTCGCCGGGGCAGGGACGGGGAACACCATATATTTT